This TCR beta chain was captured in a study of blood T cell repertoires in COVID-19. Overall study: Samples taken during acute and convalescent COVID-19 were collected in the United States, Italy and Spain. PBMCs, B-cell-depleted T cells, or T cells provided the cDNA or gDNA that made up the material.

Germline V gene lookup returns CDR1 SGHDN and CDR2 FVKESK. V was clipped by 4 bases and J by 8 bases; unmatched bases: 7. This CDR3 has 15 residues. In the original analysis: Reference gene primer amplification yielded estimated nucleated cell counts. The assay was immunoSEQ multiplex PCR, and TCRdb's table has in-frame clones only and misses some. For V, J and clone size, that table is used; D and trimming come from the DNA. This table has fewer than 150,000 clones, roughly nine tenths appearing once. The rearrangement links TRBV14 to TRBJ1-6, with TRBD1 identical over 8 bases. The receptor was derived from a human donor in a cohort sampled during active COVID-19. The specimen sequenced was peripheral blood. In DNA, the CDR3 is TGTGCCAGCAGCCGGAGGCACAGGGGGGATTCACCCCTCCACTTT. This sequence encodes CASSRRHRGDSPLHF.